Reported below is one TCR beta chain. What it binds is unknown. TCRdb's copy holds only in-frame clones and misses some; the assay was immunoSEQ multiplex PCR. In the table there are some 130,000 clones, 80% to 95% of which are singletons. Per the germline V gene, CDR1 is SGHRS and CDR2 is YFSETQ. This CDR3 has 15 amino acids. J gave up 2 bases and V 4 bases, and 7 bases lay outside the gene matches. This sample is part of a study of T cell responses to AZD1222 COVID-19 vaccine. Study findings and constraints: An increase in Spike-specific TCR breadth and depth was observed after two AZD1222 doses.

The sequence was obtained from an adult who received the AZD1222 COVID-19 vaccine. Sequenced material: peripheral blood, taken 28 days after the second AZD1222 dose. This chain joins TRBV5-1 and TRBJ2-3; 7 bases are a match to TRBD1. The CDR3 coding sequence is TGCGCCAGCAGCCCGGGACAGTCGTACACAGATACGCAGTATTTT. Its translation is CASSPGQSYTDTQYF.